The rows below give T cell receptor beta chains drawn from one sample of a study of shared clonotypes between healthy human individuals. The protocol was immunoSEQ multiplex PCR, while the TCRdb copy is restricted to in-frame clones and leaves out a portion. The repertoire consists of hundreds of thousands of clones, with around 81% occurring once and the leading ten covering about 11%. Sequencing was carried out using PBMCs. Every receptor here comes from a woman aged 40 to 49 in good health. Some clones in this sample may be carry-over from other donors' samples. Each CDR3 is given without its conserved first and last residue.

v_call,cdr3_aa
TRBV28,ASSQTQGVGNTIY
TRBV27,ASNLRDRGGDGYT
TRBV10-3,AFRENTEAF
TRBV18,ASSITTDNTEAF
TRBV11-3,ASSLDRGSGSSYNEQF
TRBV2,ASSESATGELF
TRBV7-2,ASSPRTGGYVETQY
TRBV7-2,ASSLAARTYEQY
TRBV30,AWSTLVTGLKGTEAF
TRBV14,ASSQIPGSYEQY
TRBV10-3,AISESGRDGNTIY
TRBV10-3,AISAGTGGVSATDTQY
TRBV11-2,ASSLMGAGQETQY
TRBV12-5,ASALGTSVVTDTQY
TRBV11-3,ASSAGQGGGETQY
TRBV19,ASKGAGAAQETQY
TRBV2,ASRRGAKNIQY
TRBV4-1,ASSQGGLAF
TRBV10-3,AISETRGADLFHLAYEQY
TRBV9,ASSVDSQGYNEQF
TRBV2,ASSGLQTMNTEAF
TRBV4-1,ASSWGLAGGPGEQY
TRBV9,ASSVRYQETQY
TRBV19,ASSIVGTSGNDIQY
TRBV5-6,ASSLSGRANNEQF
TRBV5-4,ASSLGRQETQY
TRBV5-1,ASGSGAGDTQY
TRBV11-2,ASSESRSGELF
TRBV2,ASRSRRLAENYEQY
TRBV30,AWSVALAGVTGELF
TRBV7-7,ASSLVAGAYNEQF
TRBV27,ASSWDRGNTEAF
TRBV5-4,ASSTNRGRTEAF
TRBV7-9,ASSQDAGQQF
TRBV19,ASSIPGDGTDTQY
TRBV7-9,ASRRLGGTDTQY
TRBV4-1,ASSPNSGRDQETQY
TRBV5-4,ASSGGLAGGAADTQY
TRBV29-1,SAGTYGYT
TRBV4-2,ASSRASLSSEQY
TRBV6-5,ASSDLTGYEQY
TRBV2,ASSVGGTQY
TRBV9,ASSMTSGTDTQY
TRBV10-3,AIRADRGLSGANVLT
TRBV27,ASSSTGYSNHEQY
TRBV19,ASSHRTDTGELF
TRBV4-2,ASSQGLAGQGEQY
TRBV4-3,ASSQATGGFYEQY
TRBV5-1,ASSLAPEDAEAF